This TCR beta chain was sequenced during a study of T cells in Graves' hyperthyroidism and ophthalmopathy. Across the study: Once the initial diagnosis was made, peripheral blood was obtained before any treatment.

The sample holds one count of this clonotype. Its antigen is not identified. Regions amplified from RNA transcripts were the TCR beta CDR3 regions. Using the HTBI primer set, a first-round RT-PCR was run on the TCR CDR3. Each CDR3 protein gets one entry after TCRdb re-called the multiplex PCR reads with MiXCR. The table includes hundreds of thousands of distinct CDR3 sequences, approximately 14% detected once. The germline V and J ends were trimmed by 5 bases and 8 bases, with 18 bases remaining between them. The germline CDR1 and CDR2 sequences are SGHAT and FQNNGV. CDR3 length equals 14 residues. Regarding the study as a whole: Most thyroid-expanded clonotypes above 0.001 were also found in blood.

The chain recombines TRBV11-2 with TRBJ1-2; TRBD1 is a possible D gene (6 bases). Input material: blood. This clonotype was obtained from a woman in her late teens or twenties with Graves' hyperthyroidism. In nucleotides, the CDR3 is TGTGCCAGCAGCACTTCTAGGGGGGTGAAGGGCTACACCTTC. Amino acids: CASSTSRGVKGYTF.